These T cell receptor beta chains were read from a single sample in a study of breast tumors, draining lymph nodes, adjacent tissues. TCRdb passed the multiplex PCR reads through MiXCR, listing each CDR3 protein once. The repertoire holds approximately 190,000 distinct CDR3 sequences, with around a third as singletons. Sequencing used axillary lymph node tissue. These receptors came from a female donor with breast cancer. Some clones in this sample may be carry-over from other donors' samples. Each CDR3 is given with its conserved first and last residue. The D gene is left open where the match is weak. The size field is filled for only some rows; it gives once, few, many or a size class.

TRBJ2-5	TRBD2	TRBV11-3	NA	CASSLVRVGLAGQETQYF	TGTGCCAGCAGCTTAGTCAGGGTTGGACTAGCGGGACAAGAGACCCAGTACTTC
TRBJ2-7	NA	TRBV29-1	many	CSVVNYEQYF	TGCAGCGTTGTCAACTACGAGCAGTACTTC
TRBJ1-6	TRBD1	TRBV5-6	NA	CASSLGQSGQGAYSSPLHF	TGTGCCAGCAGCTTGGGACAATCGGGACAGGGGGCCTATAGTTCACCCCTCCACTTT
TRBJ1-2	NA	TRBV9	many	CASSVVAGPYGYTF	TGTGCCAGCAGCGTAGTAGCAGGGCCCTATGGCTACACCTTC
TRBJ2-3	NA	TRBV7-9	NA	CASNNLGAGEITDPQYF	TGTGCCAGCAACAACCTGGGGGCGGGAGAGATTACAGATCCGCAGTATTTT
TRBJ1-5	NA	TRBV30	many	CAWSQGGNQPQHF	TGTGCCTGGAGTCAGGGTGGCAATCAGCCCCAGCATTTT
TRBJ1-6	NA	TRBV20-1	NA	CSATGTNINSPLHF	TGCAGTGCTACCGGGACAAACATTAATTCCCCCCTCCACTTT
TRBJ1-4	NA	TRBV24-1	many	CATSDLEPQRQEKLFF	TGTGCCACCAGTGATTTGGAGCCCCAACGCCAGGAAAAACTGTTTTTT
TRBJ2-5	TRBD2	TRBV9	many	CASSTSGVWQETQYF	TGTGCCAGCAGCACTAGCGGGGTATGGCAAGAGACCCAGTACTTC
TRBJ2-7	NA	TRBV20-1	few	CSARQGNAYEQYF	TGCAGTGCTAGACAGGGTAATGCCTACGAGCAGTACTTC
TRBJ2-4	NA	TRBV7-2	NA	CASSQGGGPEGNIQYF	TGTGCCAGCAGCCAGGGTGGGGGGCCTGAAGGAAACATTCAGTACTTC
TRBJ1-5	TRBD1	TRBV29-1	many	CSVARGHNQPQHF	TGCAGCGTTGCCAGGGGGCACAATCAGCCCCAGCATTTT
TRBJ2-1	NA	TRBV4-1	NA	CASSQGTIAGRGEQFF	TGCGCCAGCAGCCAAGGGACAATTGCTGGAAGGGGAGAGCAGTTCTTC
TRBJ2-3	NA	TRBV11-2	NA	CASRPSGYNEQYF	TGTGCCAGCAGACCCTCAGGGTACAATGAGCAGTATTTT
TRBJ2-3	NA	TRBV2	many	CASNSVRTDTQYF	TGTGCCAGCAACAGTGTTCGTACAGATACGCAGTATTTT
TRBJ2-3	NA	TRBV4-2	many	CASRLDRRSTDTQYF	TGTGCCAGCAGACTCGACAGGCGAAGCACAGATACGCAGTATTTT
TRBJ2-3	NA	TRBV7-2	many	CASSLAPGASTDTQYF	TGTGCCAGCAGCTTAGCGCCAGGGGCTAGCACAGATACGCAGTATTTT
TRBJ2-2	NA	TRBV7-8	many	CASSLTAPLKRNTGELFF	TGTGCCAGCAGCTTAACCGCCCCCCTAAAGCGGAACACCGGGGAGCTGTTTTTT
TRBJ2-7	TRBD1	TRBV5-1	NA	CASRTGTGGYEQYF	TGCGCCAGCAGAACCGGGACAGGGGGCTACGAGCAGTACTTC
TRBJ2-3	NA	TRBV11-2	many	CASSLGVADTQYF	TGTGCCAGCAGCTTAGGGGTCGCAGATACGCAGTATTTT
TRBJ2-5	NA	TRBV2	many	CASGGLRETQYF	TGTGCCAGCGGGGGGCTACGGGAGACCCAGTACTTC
TRBJ2-1	NA	TRBV29-1	once	CSLESRTEQFF	TGCAGCTTAGAGAGTAGGACTGAGCAGTTCTTC
TRBJ2-3	NA	TRBV5-1	once	CASSLGGGNSTDTQYF	TGCGCCAGCAGCTTGGGGGGCGGGAATAGCACAGATACGCAGTATTTT
TRBJ2-5	TRBD1	TRBV19	many	CASSPTGGETQYF	TGTGCCAGTAGCCCGACAGGGGGAGAGACCCAGTACTTC
TRBJ2-7	NA	TRBV19	many	CASSPFSGPYEQYF	TGTGCCAGTAGTCCCTTCTCGGGCCCCTACGAGCAGTACTTC
TRBJ2-3	NA	TRBV4-1	few	CASSLMSGAPADTQYF	TGCGCCAGCAGCTTAATGTCGGGGGCTCCGGCAGATACGCAGTATTTT
TRBJ2-3	TRBD2	TRBV11-2	many	CASGRTSATDTQYF	TGTGCCAGCGGAAGGACTAGCGCCACAGATACGCAGTATTTT
TRBJ1-1	NA	TRBV14	many	CASSQAGVLTEAFF	TGTGCCAGCAGCCAAGCGGGGGTTCTCACTGAAGCTTTCTTT
TRBJ1-1	NA	TRBV5-1	few	CASTEPMNTEAFF	TGCGCCAGCACGGAGCCCATGAACACTGAAGCTTTCTTT
TRBJ2-5	TRBD2	TRBV7-8	many	CASSPGRGRRRETQYF	TGTGCCAGCAGCCCGGGGCGCGGGAGGAGGAGGGAGACCCAGTACTTC
TRBJ2-7	NA	TRBV7-2	many	CASSLAPTFGRAYEQYF	TGTGCCAGCAGCTTAGCGCCTACCTTCGGCAGGGCCTACGAGCAGTACTTC
TRBJ2-1	NA	TRBV2	many	CASVVDYNEQFF	TGTGCCAGCGTGGTGGACTACAATGAGCAGTTCTTC
TRBJ1-1	NA	TRBV19	NA	CASNGFSGEAFF	TGTGCCAGTAATGGTTTCAGTGGAGAAGCTTTCTTT
TRBJ2-7	TRBD2	TRBV20-1	NA	CSAESGGTSACSYEQYF	TGCAGTGCTGAGAGCGGTGGGACTAGCGCGTGCTCCTACGAGCAGTACTTC
TRBJ2-5	NA	TRBV28	many	CASSPPWAGSTETQYF	TGTGCCAGCAGTCCCCCATGGGCGGGGTCCACTGAGACCCAGTACTTC
TRBJ2-1	NA	TRBV6-2/TRBV6-3	NA	CASSNSGEQLF	TGTGCCAGCAGCAACAGCGGTGAGCAGCTCTTC
TRBJ1-1	TRBD1	TRBV5-6	few	CASSPGQGWSEAFF	TGTGCCAGCAGCCCTGGACAGGGATGGTCTGAAGCTTTCTTT
TRBJ1-6	TRBD1	TRBV3-1	many	CASSQQGEVHF	TGTGCCAGCAGCCAGCAGGGGGAGGTCCACTTT
TRBJ2-2	NA	TRBV24-1	once	CATRERSAGELFF	TGTGCCACCAGAGAGCGGAGTGCCGGGGAGCTGTTTTTT
TRBJ1-2	TRBD1	TRBV5-4	NA	CASSGTGAINYGYTF	TGTGCCAGCAGCGGAACAGGGGCAATAAACTATGGCTACACCTTC
TRBJ1-5	NA	TRBV7-6	many	CASSLRTDQEPQHF	TGTGCCAGCAGCCTGAGGACAGATCAGGAGCCCCAGCATTTT
TRBJ2-3	TRBD2	TRBV5-8	many	CASSLGASGGTDTQYF	TGTGCCAGCAGCTTGGGGGCTAGCGGGGGCACAGATACGCAGTATTTT
TRBJ1-1	NA	TRBV12-3/TRBV12-4	NA	CASRRDPGPEAFF	TGTGCCAGCAGGCGAGATCCGGGGCCCGAAGCTTTCTTT